This T cell receptor (beta chain) appears in the sequencing data of a study of PD-1 blockade in classical Hodgkin lymphoma. The table came from immunoSEQ multiplex PCR; TCRdb's copy has only in-frame clones and leaves some out. Of about 29,000 clones listed, just over 70% are singletons. All trial patients relapsed after autologous stem cell transplantation. Trimming removed 2 bases from V and 7 bases from J, with 7 bases in between. Looked up from germline, CDR1 is SGHDT and CDR2 is YYEEEE. This CDR3 has 13 amino acids. The genes are TRBV5-6 and TRBJ1-6; tentatively, D is TRBD1 (5 bases). This specimen consisted of peripheral blood mononuclear cells (PBMCs), obtained before the second cycle of nivolumab. This clonotype was sampled from a human donor with classical Hodgkin lymphoma. The CDR3 sequence: CASSFGGNSPLHF. The CDR3, as DNA: TGTGCCAGCAGCTTCGGGGGGAATTCACCCCTCCACTTT.